Listed below are T cell receptor beta chains from one sample, sequenced in a study of cytomegalovirus exposure and HLA in healthy donors. Generated by immunoSEQ multiplex PCR, the TCRdb table keeps only in-frame clones and is missing some. The table lists about 190,000 clones, roughly four fifths of them singletons, with 2% to 2.5% in the top ten. The material sequenced was PBMCs. These receptors all come from a woman aged 25 to 39 in good health and CMV-seronegative. CDR3s include the opening cysteine and the closing phenylalanine or tryptophan. D genes are given only for firm matches. Size values are once, few and many counts, or a class for expanded clones, and some rows have none.

cdr3_nt cdr3_aa d_call j_call v_call clone_size
TGTGCCAGCAGTTCGCGCGGGGGTGCTTTCTTT CASSSRGGAFF NA TRBJ1-1 TRBV14 NA
TGCGCCAGCAGCTTGGCGAGTCCGGGACAGCCGCTTAATGAAAAACTGTTTTTT CASSLASPGQPLNEKLFF TRBD1 TRBJ1-4 TRBV5-1 NA
TGTGCCAGCAGTGGGGGGAGCGGCCAGCCCCAGCATTTT CASSGGSGQPQHF NA TRBJ1-5 TRBV28 NA
TGTGCCAGCAGCGTGACACAGGGGGTAGACGAGCAGTACTTC CASSVTQGVDEQYF TRBD1 TRBJ2-7 TRBV7-9 NA
TGTGCCAGCAGCGTAGAAGGGGGGGACAGGCGCACCTATGGCTACACCTTC CASSVEGGDRRTYGYTF TRBD1 TRBJ1-2 TRBV9 NA
TGTGCCAGCTCCCCCGACAGGGCGGGCTATGGCTACACCTTC CASSPDRAGYGYTF TRBD1 TRBJ1-2 TRBV18 once
TGTGCCAGTACCGGACAGGGCCACAATGAGCAGTTCTTC CASTGQGHNEQFF TRBD1 TRBJ2-1 TRBV19 NA
TGTGCCAGCAGTTTAGGACAGGGGAAAGCCGGGGAGCTGTTTTTT CASSLGQGKAGELFF TRBD1 TRBJ2-2 TRBV27 NA
TGTGCCAGCAGTTTGCAGGAGGACACCGGGGAGCTGTTTTTT CASSLQEDTGELFF NA TRBJ2-2 TRBV27 NA
TGTGCCAGCAGTTACTCACGGCCAGGTGAAAAACTGTTTTTT CASSYSRPGEKLFF NA TRBJ1-4 TRBV6-5 NA
TGTGCCAGCAGCTCACAACTAGCGGGGACCTACGAGCAGTACTTC CASSSQLAGTYEQYF TRBD2 TRBJ2-7 TRBV7-2 once
TGTGCCAGCAGTTTGACACCCCACAGTGAGCAGTTCTTC CASSLTPHSEQFF NA TRBJ2-1 TRBV27 few
TGTGCCAGCTCGGAGGCTGGAAACACCATATATTTT CASSEAGNTIYF NA TRBJ1-3 TRBV28 NA
TGTGCCAGCTCACCCCGACAGGGGGTCTACGAGCAGTACTTC CASSPRQGVYEQYF TRBD1 TRBJ2-7 TRBV18 NA
TGTGCCAGCAGTGTTCCTAGCGGGATGTCAGATACGCAGTATTTT CASSVPSGMSDTQYF TRBD2 TRBJ2-3 TRBV2 few
TGCGCCAGCAGCCAGGGCCCACAGCGGGGCACAGATACGCAGTATTTT CASSQGPQRGTDTQYF NA TRBJ2-3 TRBV4-1 NA
TGTGCCAGCACTTTGACTCGGGACTCCCAATCCTACGAGCAGTACTTC CASTLTRDSQSYEQYF NA TRBJ2-7 TRBV21-1 NA
TGCGCCAGCAGCCAAGTGGGTAGTTACAGTTCCTACGAGCAGTACTTC CASSQVGSYSSYEQYF NA TRBJ2-7 TRBV4-1 NA
TGTGCCAGCAGCCCGGCTACGGGGAGAGGAGCAAGATCTTACGAGCAGTACTTC CASSPATGRGARSYEQYF NA TRBJ2-7 TRBV7-2 NA
TGCGCCAGCAGCCAAGTGGAGCGGGGGGCCAACGGCCTGACTTTC CASSQVERGANGLTF TRBD2 TRBJ2-6 TRBV4-3 NA
TGTGCCAGCAGAGGGGACAGGAACAATGAGCAGTTCTTC CASRGDRNNEQFF TRBD1 TRBJ2-1 TRBV7-3 NA
TGCAGCGTTGAAGGGGCCGCCAGCTCTGGGGCCAACGTCCTGACTTTC CSVEGAASSGANVLTF NA TRBJ2-6 TRBV29-1 NA
TGTGCCTGGAGACGGCCAGGGGGAGAAAAACTGTTTTTT CAWRRPGGEKLFF TRBD1 TRBJ1-4 TRBV30 NA
TGTGCCAGCAGTTTACTCGGGACAGTTCCCGGCTCTGGAAACACCATATATTTT CASSLLGTVPGSGNTIYF TRBD1 TRBJ1-3 TRBV25-1 NA
TGTGCCACCAGCGGTAGCGGGAGCCTTTCCTACGAGCAGTACTTC CATSGSGSLSYEQYF TRBD2 TRBJ2-7 TRBV15 NA
TGTGCCAGCAGTGAACTAGCGGGGGGGCCAGATACGCAGTATTTT CASSELAGGPDTQYF TRBD2 TRBJ2-3 TRBV6-1 few
TGTTCCAGCAGCCCAGCGGGAGGGGACACAGATACGCAGTATTTT CSSSPAGGDTDTQYF TRBD2 TRBJ2-3 TRBV7-9 NA
TGCGCCAGCAGCCAAGATCGTAGGGGGCAATACAATGAGCAGTTCTTC CASSQDRRGQYNEQFF TRBD1 TRBJ2-1 TRBV4-3 NA
TGTGCCAGCAGCTTGTTCGGGTCCTCTGGAAACACCATATATTTT CASSLFGSSGNTIYF NA TRBJ1-3 TRBV11-2 NA
TGTGCCAGCCAGACAGGTCCCGTCTACGAGCAGTACTTC CASQTGPVYEQYF NA TRBJ2-7 TRBV28 NA
TGTGCCAGCAGCCGAAATCAGGGGACCCAAACGAACACCGGGGAGCTGTTTTTT CASSRNQGTQTNTGELFF NA TRBJ2-2 TRBV7-9 NA
TGTGCCAGCAGTGATCTACAGAAGACCTACGAGCAGTACTTC CASSDLQKTYEQYF NA TRBJ2-7 TRBV2 NA
TGTGCCAGCAGTTCAACGGGGGGTGAGACCCAGTACTTC CASSSTGGETQYF TRBD2 TRBJ2-5 TRBV6-5 NA
TGTGCCAGCAGTGGGCGGGTGTCGGATTCACCCCTCCACTTT CASSGRVSDSPLHF NA TRBJ1-6 TRBV28 NA
TGTGCCAGCAGTTCCCCCGGGACAGGGTACGGGGAGCTGTTTTTT CASSSPGTGYGELFF TRBD1 TRBJ2-2 TRBV27 few
TGTGCCAGCAGTGACTCGGTCCAGCGTTCCTACAATGAGCAGTTCTTC CASSDSVQRSYNEQFF NA TRBJ2-1 TRBV6-4 NA
TGTGCCAGCAGTCTCCAAACAGGGTTTAGGGAAAAACTGTTTTTT CASSLQTGFREKLFF NA TRBJ1-4 TRBV27 NA
TGCGCCAGCAGCCTCGCAGGAGATACGCAGTATTTT CASSLAGDTQYF NA TRBJ2-3 TRBV4-1 NA
TGTGCCATCACGCAGGCAGCGAACACTGAAGCTTTCTTT CAITQAANTEAFF NA TRBJ1-1 TRBV10-3 NA
TGTGCCAGCAGCGGGGGTGGAGGTTCTAATCAGCCCCAGCATTTT CASSGGGGSNQPQHF NA TRBJ1-5 TRBV9 NA
TGTGCCAGCAGCAATGCGACTAGCGGGGGGGAGCAGTACTTC CASSNATSGGEQYF NA TRBJ2-7 TRBV21-1 NA
TGCGCCAGCAGCCAAGAGGGAGGCACTGAAGCTTTCTTT CASSQEGGTEAFF NA TRBJ1-1 TRBV4-1 few
TGTGCCAGCAGCACGAGCTGGGCCCAACGTGGGGCCAACGTCCTGACTTTC CASSTSWAQRGANVLTF NA TRBJ2-6 TRBV5-6 NA
TGCGCCAGCAGCAACGGGCCGGGACAGGGCAAGTTTAACACTGAAGCTTTCTTT CASSNGPGQGKFNTEAFF TRBD1 TRBJ1-1 TRBV4-3 NA
TGTGCCAGCAGCTTTTTCGACAGTGGGTATGGCTACACCTTC CASSFFDSGYGYTF NA TRBJ1-2 TRBV7-2 NA